The clone carrying this T cell receptor (beta chain) has a handful of counts. The antigen remains unidentified. The sample belongs to a study of T cells in Graves' hyperthyroidism and ophthalmopathy. Study-wide results and limits: A model built on 13 V-J features separated ophthalmopathy from stable hyperthyroidism. Ophthalmopathy was model-predicted a median roughly 6.2 months pre-onset.

The source material, RNA transcripts, was used to amplify TCR beta CDR3 regions. HTBI primers were employed in a first-round RT-PCR of the TCR CDR3. From the multiplex PCR reads, TCRdb called clonotypes with MiXCR, one entry per CDR3 protein. The sample lists some 350,000 distinct CDR3 sequences, 19% occurring once. Germline loops: CDR1 LGHDT, CDR2 YNNKEL (reference sequence). The CDR3 loop spans 15 amino acids. Trimming removed 0 bases at V and 0 bases at J, with 6 bases between. The study enrolled patients aged 18 to 65 with newly diagnosed hyperthyroidism of under 2 months' duration. Exclusion criteria comprised uncontrolled infection, other autoimmune disease, pregnancy or lactation.

Input material: blood. This receptor was obtained from a young woman with Graves' hyperthyroidism. The chain links TRBV3-1 to TRBJ1-3, with D unclear. CDR3 bases: TGTGCCAGCAGCCAAGAACCCCGCTCTGGAAACACCATATATTTT. Residues: CASSQEPRSGNTIYF. Using reference TRBV3-1 and TRBJ1-3 for the parts outside the CDR3, the full variable domain is DTAVSQTPKYLVTQMGNDKSIKCEQNLGHDTMYWYKQDSKKFLKIMFSYNNKELIINETVPNRFSPKSPDKAHLNLHINSLELGDSAVYFCASSQEPRSGNTIYFGEGSWLTVV.